Below are 10 T cell receptor beta chains sequenced from a single sample in a study of T cells in Graves' hyperthyroidism and ophthalmopathy. Authors of the study amplified TCR beta CDR3 regions from RNA transcripts. Researchers ran a first-round RT-PCR on the TCR CDR3 using the HTBI primer set. TCRdb redid the calling of the multiplex PCR reads with MiXCR, one entry per CDR3 protein. This sample has about 530,000 distinct CDR3 sequences, with roughly 18% found just once. Material for sequencing was blood. Receptors originate from a woman between 18 and 29 years old with Graves' ophthalmopathy.

The rearrangement uses TRBV7-2 and TRBJ2-1, with a weak D call TRBD1 (5 bases). The CDR3 length is 11 residues. Germline V CDR1 and CDR2: SGHTA, FQGNSA. Trimming left V 1 base short and J 12 bases short, with 7 bases between. The CDR3 loop reads CASSLGGAQFF. CDR3 bases: TGTGCCAGCAGCTTAGGTGGGGCGCAGTTCTTC.

This clonotype was counted many times. The rearrangement joins TRBV6-2 or TRBV6-3 to TRBJ2-1, with D perhaps TRBD2 (6 bases). This CDR3 has 13 amino acids. Germline CDR1 MNHEY, CDR2 SVGEGT. Trimming took 6 bases from V and 4 from J, leaving 10 bases between them. As DNA, the CDR3 is TGTGCCAGCAGAGTTAGCGGTTACAATGAGCAGTTCTTC. It specifies CASRVSGYNEQFF.

The chain is built from TRBV20-1 and TRBJ2-5, with D tentatively TRBD2 (6 bases). The germline V gene has CDR1 DFQATT and CDR2 SNEGSKA (reference sequence). The CDR3 consists of 12 residues. With 3 bases removed from V and 4 bases from J, the gap between germline ends came to 9 bases. Here the CDR3 DNA reads TGCAGTGCTAGCGGGAGAGGAGAGACCCAGTACTTC. Amino acid sequence: CSASGRGETQYF.

This clonotype was observed a handful of times. V gene TRBV19 combines with J gene TRBJ1-1, with D hard to call. The CDR3 has 11 residues. Germline-derived CDR1 and CDR2 are LNHDA and SQIVND (reference sequence). V shed 11 bases and J shed 5 bases, with 12 bases lying between them. CDR3 region: CAPPGVTEAFF. The CDR3 nucleotides read TGTGCCCCGCCAGGCGTGACTGAAGCTTTCTTT.

This clonotype was counted at least ten times. The V call is TRBV11-2, the J call TRBJ2-7, with 14 positions matching TRBD2. Germline V gene sequence: CDR1 SGHAT, CDR2 FQNNGV. The CDR3 covers 17 residues. J gave up 2 bases and V 1 base, and 4 bases lay outside the gene matches. CDR3 amino acids: CASSLAPTSGGAYEQYF. In DNA form, the CDR3 reads TGTGCCAGCAGCTTAGCCCCGACTAGCGGGGGGGCCTACGAGCAGTACTTC.

This clonotype has a handful of counts. The genes are TRBV5-4 and TRBJ1-4; 7 bases are a match to TRBD1. This CDR3 has 16 amino acids. Germline assignment: CDR1 SGHNT and CDR2 YYREEE (reference sequence). Trimming removed 1 base from V and 6 bases from J; junction bases left unmatched: 9. The CDR3 sequence is CASSLHGGRGDEKLFF. The CDR3, as DNA: TGTGCCAGCAGCTTGCATGGCGGCAGGGGGGATGAAAAACTGTTTTTT.

The V and J genes are TRBV5-4 and TRBJ2-1; TRBD1 is a possible D gene (6 bases). Germline CDR1 SGHNT, CDR2 YYREEE (reference sequence). The CDR3 consists of 12 residues. Trimming took 0 bases from V and 10 from J, leaving 8 bases between them. The CDR3 is CASSLGRGEQFF. Here the CDR3 DNA reads TGTGCCAGCAGCTTGGGCAGGGGCGAGCAGTTCTTC.

This chain joins TRBV19 and TRBJ1-3; no definite D call. Germline V gives CDR1 LNHDA, CDR2 SQIVND (reference sequence). This CDR3 spans 13 amino acids. Trimming took off 8 bases at V and 1 base at J, with 9 bases between the two ends. As DNA, the CDR3 is TGTGCCAGTGGTCCGTTATCTGGAAACACCATATATTTT. Translation gives CASGPLSGNTIYF.

This clonotype has ten or more counts. This chain uses TRBV5-1 with TRBJ2-1; weak D call: TRBD2 (6 bases). Trimming left V 2 bases short and J 8 bases short, with 11 bases between. Germline V CDR1 and CDR2: SGHRS, YFSETQ. This CDR3 region has 13 residues. CDR3 DNA sequence: TGCGCCAGCAGCTTCGGGGGAATCGATGAGCAGTTCTTC. Translating it yields CASSFGGIDEQFF.

The sample holds many counts of this clonotype. J is TRBJ1-4 and V is TRBV12-3 or TRBV12-4, with TRBD1 matching over 8 bases. The CDR3 totals 15 residues. The junction had 3 bases not matched to a gene; V was cut back by 0 bases and J by 6 bases. CDR3 sequence: CASSLAETGDEKLFF. For the CDR3, the DNA is TGTGCCAGCAGTTTAGCGGAGACAGGGGATGAAAAACTGTTTTTT.